This is a list of T cell receptor beta chains from one sample in a study of blood T cell repertoires in COVID-19. Assay used: immunoSEQ multiplex PCR; TCRdb lists only in-frame clones, some missing. The sample has 290,000 or so clones, just over 90% seen once; the top ten hold about 2.2%. The sequenced sample was peripheral blood. Receptor source: a woman in her twenties or thirties with COVID-19, enrolled during active disease. Both conserved end residues are part of each CDR3. D genes are given only for firm matches. Clone size is given for some rows only: seen once, a few or many times, or a class if the clone is expanded.

j_call	d_call	v_call	clone_size	cdr3_length	cdr3_aa	cdr3_nt
TRBJ2-1	TRBD1	TRBV5-4	.	17	CASSNNLLGQGGNEQFF	TGTGCCAGCAGCAACAACTTATTAGGACAGGGCGGCAATGAGCAGTTCTTC
TRBJ1-3	.	TRBV5-1	.	14	CASSSQDSGNTIYF	TGCGCCAGCAGCTCACAGGACTCTGGAAACACCATATATTTT
TRBJ1-3	.	TRBV11-2	.	18	CASSLVIGAGHFGNTIYF	TGTGCCAGCAGCTTAGTAATTGGCGCAGGGCACTTTGGAAACACCATATATTTT
TRBJ1-2	.	TRBV6-6	.	14	CASTPRFGGYGYTF	TGTGCCAGCACCCCTCGATTTGGAGGCTATGGCTACACCTTC
TRBJ2-7	.	TRBV14	.	12	CASSHSFYEQYF	TGTGCCAGCAGCCACTCTTTTTACGAGCAGTACTTC
TRBJ2-7	TRBD2	TRBV27	.	16	CASSPPKGLAGDEQYF	TGTGCCAGCAGTCCGCCTAAAGGACTAGCGGGAGACGAGCAGTACTTC
TRBJ1-1	.	TRBV20-1	.	13	CSASSRHHTEAFF	TGCAGTGCTAGTTCCAGACATCACACTGAAGCTTTCTTT
TRBJ2-2	TRBD2	TRBV29-1	once	11	CSITSVGELFF	TGCAGCATAACTAGCGTGGGGGAGCTGTTTTTT
TRBJ1-1	.	TRBV2	.	13	CASSFRGVDEAFF	TGTGCCAGCAGTTTCAGGGGCGTTGATGAAGCTTTCTTT
TRBJ1-2	TRBD1	TRBV27	.	13	CASRRTGISGYTF	TGTGCCAGCCGAAGGACAGGGATTAGTGGCTACACCTTC
TRBJ2-1	TRBD1	TRBV7-3	.	14	CASSLDRDYNEQFF	TGTGCCAGCAGCTTGGACAGGGATTACAATGAGCAGTTCTTC
TRBJ1-5	.	TRBV27	.	17	CASSPIPERRAGQPQHF	TGTGCCAGCAGTCCGATCCCGGAAAGGAGGGCTGGTCAGCCCCAGCATTTT
TRBJ1-1	.	TRBV5-6	.	13	CASSGVLNTEAFF	TGTGCCAGCAGCGGAGTTTTAAACACTGAAGCTTTCTTT
TRBJ1-2	.	TRBV30	few	17	CAWTSRKKTREFYGYTF	TGTGCCTGGACCTCCCGGAAGAAGACCCGGGAGTTCTATGGCTACACCTTC
TRBJ2-7	TRBD2	TRBV2	.	16	CASSERGSGPSYEQYF	TGTGCCAGCAGTGAAAGAGGTAGCGGGCCCTCCTACGAGCAGTACTTC
TRBJ1-1	.	TRBV28	once	12	CASDRKRGEAFF	TGTGCCAGCGATCGAAAAAGGGGTGAAGCTTTCTTT
TRBJ2-7	TRBD1	TRBV10-3	few	16	CAISESRQGGSYEQYF	TGTGCCATCAGTGAATCGAGACAGGGGGGGTCCTACGAGCAGTACTTC
TRBJ2-5	TRBD1	TRBV27	once	14	CASSLGQSLETQYF	TGTGCCAGCAGTTTGGGACAGTCCTTAGAGACCCAGTACTTC
TRBJ1-1	.	TRBV5-1	.	14	CASSWGGEDTEAFF	TGCGCCAGCAGCTGGGGGGGAGAGGACACTGAAGCTTTCTTT
TRBJ2-7	TRBD2	TRBV27	.	18	CASSGYRVAGGRHYEQYF	TGTGCCAGCAGTGGCTACAGGGTAGCGGGAGGACGACACTACGAGCAGTACTTC
TRBJ1-5	.	TRBV21-1	.	16	CASSKREDRSNQPQHF	TGTGCCAGCAGCAAAAGGGAGGACAGGTCCAATCAGCCCCAGCATTTT
TRBJ1-5	TRBD1	TRBV3-1/TRBV3-2	.	16	CASSSDRGPGDQPQHF	TGTGCCAGCAGCTCCGACAGGGGGCCGGGGGATCAGCCCCAGCATTTT
TRBJ2-7	TRBD2	TRBV28	.	14	CASSPAGTSGRQYF	TGTGCCAGCAGTCCCGCCGGGACTAGCGGGAGGCAGTACTTC
TRBJ2-1	TRBD2	TRBV5-1	.	15	CASSLSGSSYNEQFF	TGCGCCAGCAGCTTAAGCGGGAGCTCCTACAATGAGCAGTTCTTC
TRBJ1-1	TRBD1	TRBV18	.	14	CASSATGMNTEAFF	TGTGCCAGCTCCGCGACAGGGATGAACACTGAAGCTTTCTTT
TRBJ2-1	.	TRBV3-1/TRBV3-2	.	16	CASSQSGLSSYNEQFF	TGTGCCAGCAGCCAGAGCGGTCTTAGCTCCTACAATGAGCAGTTCTTC
TRBJ2-5	.	TRBV5-4	.	15	CASSFSGTQQETQYF	TGTGCCAGCAGCTTCTCGGGGACTCAGCAAGAGACCCAGTACTTC
TRBJ1-5	TRBD1	TRBV18	.	13	CASSGTGDQPQHF	TGTGCCAGCTCGGGGACAGGGGATCAGCCCCAGCATTTT
TRBJ1-3	.	TRBV9	.	14	CASSVGTDGNTIYF	TGTGCCAGCAGCGTAGGGACAGATGGAAACACCATATATTTT
TRBJ2-3	TRBD2	TRBV7-2	.	17	CASSLARIQREGDTQYF	TGTGCCAGCAGCTTAGCGCGGATCCAGCGGGAGGGGGATACGCAGTATTTT
TRBJ2-7	TRBD2	TRBV5-1	.	14	CASRPSGTSYEQYF	TGCGCCAGCAGACCTAGCGGGACCTCCTACGAGCAGTACTTC
TRBJ1-1	.	TRBV6-1	.	15	CASSDPGGVGTEAFF	TGTGCCAGCAGTGACCCGGGGGGGGTTGGCACTGAAGCTTTCTTT
TRBJ1-4	TRBD1	TRBV7-2	.	16	CASSDRQGFANEKLFF	TGTGCCAGCAGCGACCGACAGGGGTTTGCTAATGAAAAACTGTTTTTT
TRBJ1-2	.	TRBV11-2	.	13	CASSLASDYGYTF	TGTGCCAGCAGCTTAGCCAGCGACTATGGCTACACCTTC
TRBJ1-2	.	TRBV5-5	.	16	CASSPAATPGGRGYTF	TGTGCCAGCAGCCCCGCGGCAACTCCCGGGGGACGCGGCTACACCTTC
TRBJ1-2	.	TRBV5-1	.	13	CASSFAVGAGYTF	TGCGCCAGCAGCTTCGCTGTGGGGGCGGGCTACACCTTC
TRBJ1-1	.	TRBV7-9	.	13	CASSLVLADEAFF	TGTGCCAGCAGCTTGGTGTTGGCAGATGAAGCTTTCTTT
TRBJ2-5	.	TRBV28	.	13	CASSRLMYGTQYF	TGTGCCAGCAGTAGACTCATGTATGGGACCCAGTACTTC
TRBJ2-3	TRBD2	TRBV7-9	.	18	CASSLVAGGLTSTDTQYF	TGTGCCAGCAGCTTAGTAGCGGGAGGGCTCACTAGCACAGATACGCAGTATTTT
TRBJ2-1	TRBD2	TRBV3-1/TRBV3-2	few	16	CASSAAGLAGVGEQFF	TGTGCCAGCAGCGCAGCGGGGCTAGCGGGAGTAGGTGAGCAGTTCTTC
TRBJ2-2	.	TRBV6-5	.	13	CASSLLGDGELFF	TGTGCCAGCAGTCTCCTGGGCGACGGGGAGCTGTTTTTT
TRBJ1-5	.	TRBV7-2	.	15	CASSPWTDSNQPQHF	TGTGCCAGCAGCCCGTGGACAGATAGCAATCAGCCCCAGCATTTT